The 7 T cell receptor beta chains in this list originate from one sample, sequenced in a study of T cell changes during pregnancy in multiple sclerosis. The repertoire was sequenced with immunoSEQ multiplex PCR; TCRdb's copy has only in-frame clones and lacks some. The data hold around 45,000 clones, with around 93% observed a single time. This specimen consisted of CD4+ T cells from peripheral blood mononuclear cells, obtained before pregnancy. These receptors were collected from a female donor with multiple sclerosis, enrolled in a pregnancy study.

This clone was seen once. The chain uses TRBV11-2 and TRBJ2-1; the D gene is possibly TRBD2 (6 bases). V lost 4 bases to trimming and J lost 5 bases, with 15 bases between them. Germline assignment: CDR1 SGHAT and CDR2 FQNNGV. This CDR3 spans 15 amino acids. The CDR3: CASSSPGRRDNEQFF. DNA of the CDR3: TGTGCCAGCAGCTCGCCGGGACGGAGGGACAATGAGCAGTTCTTC.

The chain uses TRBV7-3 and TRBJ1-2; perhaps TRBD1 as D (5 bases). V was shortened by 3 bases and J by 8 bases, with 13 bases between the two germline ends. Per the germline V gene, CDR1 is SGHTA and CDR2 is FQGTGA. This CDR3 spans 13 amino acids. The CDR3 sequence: CASSFAEDTGYTF. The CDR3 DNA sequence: TGTGCCAGCAGCTTCGCAGAGGACACAGGCTACACCTTC.

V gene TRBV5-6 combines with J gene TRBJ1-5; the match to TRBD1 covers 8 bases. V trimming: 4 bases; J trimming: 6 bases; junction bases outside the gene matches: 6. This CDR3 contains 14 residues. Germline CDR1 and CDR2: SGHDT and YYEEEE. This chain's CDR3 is CASSPTGDGQPQHF. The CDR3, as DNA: TGTGCCAGCAGCCCGACAGGGGACGGTCAGCCCCAGCATTTT.

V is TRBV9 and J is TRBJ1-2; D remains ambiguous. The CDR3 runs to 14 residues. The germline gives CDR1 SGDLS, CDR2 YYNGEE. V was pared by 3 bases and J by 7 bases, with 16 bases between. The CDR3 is CASSGPSVPVGYTF. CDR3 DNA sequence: TGTGCCAGCAGCGGTCCCTCGGTCCCCGTTGGCTACACCTTC.

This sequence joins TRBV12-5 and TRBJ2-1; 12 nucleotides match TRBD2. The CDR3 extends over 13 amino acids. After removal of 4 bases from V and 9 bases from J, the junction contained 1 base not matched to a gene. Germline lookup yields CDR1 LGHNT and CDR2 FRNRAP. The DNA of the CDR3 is TGTGCTAGTGGTTCTAGCGGGGGGGGTGAGCAGTTCTTC. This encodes CASGSSGGGEQFF.

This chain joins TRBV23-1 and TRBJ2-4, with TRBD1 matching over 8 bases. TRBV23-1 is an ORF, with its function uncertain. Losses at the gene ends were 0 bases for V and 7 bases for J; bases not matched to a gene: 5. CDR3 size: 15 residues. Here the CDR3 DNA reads TGCGCCAGCAGTCAATCATCAGGGGGCGGGAACATTCAGTACTTC. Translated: CASSQSSGGGNIQYF.

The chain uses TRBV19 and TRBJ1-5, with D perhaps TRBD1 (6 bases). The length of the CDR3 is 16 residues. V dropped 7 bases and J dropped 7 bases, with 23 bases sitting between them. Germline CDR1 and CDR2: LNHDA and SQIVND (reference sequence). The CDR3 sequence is CASTSPRDMRSQPQHF. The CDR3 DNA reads TGTGCCAGTACCTCACCGAGGGACATGCGCAGCCAGCCCCAGCATTTT.